The TCR beta chain described here comes from a study of T cells in Graves' hyperthyroidism and ophthalmopathy. Unmatched junction bases numbered 4, after V lost 6 bases and J lost 4 bases. Germline CDR1 is MNHNS and CDR2 is SASEGT. CDR3 size: 13 residues. RNA transcripts were the template for amplifying TCR beta CDR3 regions. The TCR CDR3 first-round RT-PCR relied on the HTBI primer set. One entry per CDR3 protein results from TCRdb running MiXCR on the multiplex PCR reads. Seen here are a few hundred thousand distinct CDR3 sequences, around 18% observed once, and the top ten hold 44%. Study-wide results and caveats: Most clonotypes that expanded in the thyroid above 0.001 also showed up in blood.

In its sample, this clonotype was seen many times. Its cognate antigen is unknown. The clonotype was recovered from a man aged 40-50 years with Graves' hyperthyroidism. The rearrangement joins TRBV6-1 to TRBJ1-1; 8 nucleotides line up with TRBD1. The sequenced material came from blood. CDR3: CASRTGVGTEAFF. As DNA, the CDR3 is TGTGCCAGCAGGACAGGGGTCGGCACTGAAGCTTTCTTT.